The clone carrying this T cell receptor (beta chain) came up a few times. TCRdb used MiXCR to reprocess the 5' RACE reads, holding one entry per CDR3 protein. This table holds around 340,000 distinct CDR3 sequences, approximately 15% found once. These data come from a study of T-cell memory formation after mild COVID-19. The source of this sequence is a man between 18 and 35 years old who had mild COVID-19 (a few samples of this study predate the infection). Cell type and time point are not known. Material: PBMCs or a T cell subset sorted from them (not recorded which).

The CDR3 DNA reads TGTGCCAGCAGTTTGTTGCCCGTCCCCCCAGATACGCAGTATTTT. Protein product: CASSLLPVPPDTQYF. The chain recombines TRBV12-3 or TRBV12-4 with TRBJ2-3; D unresolved. The CDR3 contains 15 residues. V lost 3 bases and J 4 bases, leaving 14 bases between the germline ends.